This T cell receptor beta chain was profiled in a study of T cells in Graves' hyperthyroidism and ophthalmopathy. Points from the study as a whole: Most expanded thyroid clonotypes above 0.001 recurred in blood.

RNA transcripts were the template for amplifying TCR beta CDR3 regions. Primed by the HTBI set, a first-round RT-PCR was run on the TCR CDR3. TCRdb used MiXCR to reprocess the multiplex PCR reads, holding one entry per CDR3 protein. Of approximately 510,000 distinct CDR3 sequences listed, roughly 20% are singletons. Stable hyperthyroidism: no ophthalmopathy progression over 18 months of follow-up. Diagnoses used clinical symptoms, serum thyroxine and TRAb, thyroid ultrasound and orbital computed tomography. This CDR3 comprises 14 residues. Trimming cost V 0 bases and J 6 bases, with 13 bases left between them. In germline, CDR1 is SGDLS, CDR2 YYNGEE. Points on this clonotype: Its target is unknown.

This chain joins TRBV9 and TRBJ2-7; D remains ambiguous. The TCR originated in a man younger than 35 with Graves' hyperthyroidism. The material sequenced was blood. The CDR3 protein is CASSVDWGRGEQYF. The CDR3 nucleotides read TGTGCCAGCAGCGTAGATTGGGGTCGCGGCGAGCAGTACTTC.